Listed below are T cell receptor beta chains from one sample, sequenced in a study of molecular identifiers for immune sequencing clone quantification. TCRdb fed the PCR reads into MiXCR, producing one record per CDR3 protein. The repertoire holds approximately 100,000 distinct CDR3 sequences, roughly 34% seen once, with under 5.5% in the top ten. Sequencing was done on a sample of naive CD8+ T cells from blood, with Jurkat cell RNA spiked in. The source is a human donor in good health. Some libraries in this study had Jurkat cell RNA spiked in. CDR3s include the opening cysteine and the closing phenylalanine or tryptophan. Each record gives: V gene, clone size, D gene, J gene, CDR3 length, CDR3 DNA, CDR3 protein. The D gene is left open where the match is weak. Clone size appears in some rows only: once, few, many, or a class for an expanded clone.

TRBV2	few	NA	TRBJ1-1	13	TGTGCCAGCAACCCAGCAGGGCTCACTGAAGCTTTCTTT	CASNPAGLTEAFF
TRBV7-6	NA	TRBD2	TRBJ2-7	17	TGTGCCAGCAGCTTGGAATCCCCACTAGCGGGAAGTTACGAGCAGTACTTC	CASSLESPLAGSYEQYF
TRBV24-1	few	NA	TRBJ2-1	15	TGTGCCACCAGTGATTGGGGGGAGGCTCCCAATGAGCAGTTCTTC	CATSDWGEAPNEQFF
TRBV12-3/TRBV12-4	NA	NA	TRBJ2-7	12	TGTGCCAGCAGTTTAGGGGGGTACGAGCAGAACTTC	CASSLGGYEQNF
TRBV27	few	NA	TRBJ2-2	15	TGTGCCAGCAGTTTATCGTCTATCTTGGCCGGGGAGCTGTTTTTT	CASSLSSILAGELFF
TRBV19	NA	NA	TRBJ2-7	11	TGTGCCAGTAACGCCGGAGACGAGCAGTACTTC	CASNAGDEQYF
TRBV4-2	few	NA	TRBJ2-6	18	TGTGCCAGCAGCCAAGAGGACAGCGTTTACTCTGGGGCCAACGTCCTGACTTTC	CASSQEDSVYSGANVLTF
TRBV13	few	TRBD2	TRBJ2-2	18	TGTGCCAGCAGCCTCCTAGGGAACAAAGCGGGAGAAGACGGGGAGCTGTTTTTT	CASSLLGNKAGEDGELFF
TRBV7-9	NA	NA	TRBJ1-6	12	TGTGCCAGCAGCCACCAATCGGAAACCCTCCACTTT	CASSHQSETLHF
TRBV6-5	NA	NA	TRBJ1-2	13	TGTGCCAGCAGTCTTACCCTCTTCCAGGGCTACACCTTC	CASSLTLFQGYTF
TRBV12-3/TRBV12-4	many	NA	TRBJ1-1	13	TGTGCCAGCATCTCGGGGACGATAGCTGAAGCTTTCTTT	CASISGTIAEAFF
TRBV4-3	NA	NA	TRBJ2-7	13	TGCGCCAGCAGCCCGGGACGGACCTACGAGCAGAACTTC	CASSPGRTYEQNF
TRBV28	NA	TRBD1	TRBJ1-1	13	TGTGCCAGCAGCCCAGGGACAGACACTGAAGCTTTCTTT	CASSPGTDTEAFF
TRBV29-1	many	TRBD2	TRBJ2-3	15	TGCAGCGTTGAACTAGCGGGAGGGCCGGTAGATACGCAGTATTTT	CSVELAGGPVDTQYF
TRBV18	NA	NA	TRBJ2-7	15	TGTGCCAGCTCACACCCCATCCCAGGGGACCTCGAGCAGTACTTC	CASSHPIPGDLEQYF
TRBV28	NA	NA	TRBJ2-7	16	TGTGCCAGCGGTCCATTCCCAGGGGGGCACTACTACGAGCAGTACTTC	CASGPFPGGHYYEQYF
TRBV4-2	NA	NA	TRBJ2-2	18	TGTGCCAGCAGCCAAGATATGGTGGGCCTTGTACACACCGGGGAGCTGTTTTTT	CASSQDMVGLVHTGELFF
TRBV5-6	few	NA	TRBJ2-4	13	TGTGCCAGCAGCTCCTGGGGGCCTAACATTCAGTACTTC	CASSSWGPNIQYF
TRBV9	many	NA	TRBJ1-5	13	TGTGCCAGCAGCGTTTCTAGCAATCAGCCCCAGCATTTT	CASSVSSNQPQHF
TRBV7-9	many	NA	TRBJ2-3	16	TGTGCCAGCAGCCCCCCGACAGTTCTGAGCACAGATACGCAGTATTTT	CASSPPTVLSTDTQYF
TRBV6-2/TRBV6-3	few	TRBD1	TRBJ2-5	14	TGTGCCAGCAGCTACCCGGACAGGGCTGAGACCCAGTACTTC	CASSYPDRAETQYF
TRBV20-1	NA	NA	TRBJ2-7	13	TGCAGTGCGTTGGGGACAACCTCCTACGAGCAGTACTTC	CSALGTTSYEQYF
TRBV10-3	NA	TRBD1	TRBJ1-4	19	TGTGCCATCAGTGAGACGTCCGGGACAGGGGGCCCGGCTAATGAAAAACTGTTTTTT	CAISETSGTGGPANEKLFF
TRBV29-1	many	NA	TRBJ2-2	12	TGCAGCGGGAGGGCGAACACCGGGGAGCTGTTTTTT	CSGRANTGELFF
TRBV28	few	NA	TRBJ1-5	11	TGTGCCAGCAGTTTCGAAGGGCCCCAGCATTTT	CASSFEGPQHF
TRBV7-2	NA	NA	TRBJ2-1	14	TGTGCCAGCAGCTCCCTTAGGCGGAGAAATGGGCAGTTCTTC	CASSSLRRRNGQFF
TRBV19	many	NA	TRBJ2-1	14	TGTGCCAGTAGTATAGACCTCCTGACCATGGAGCAGTTCTTC	CASSIDLLTMEQFF
TRBV19	NA	NA	TRBJ1-2	17	TGTGCCAGTTTCGGTCTATCTTTTGACAGTCCCAACTATGGCTACACCTTC	CASFGLSFDSPNYGYTF